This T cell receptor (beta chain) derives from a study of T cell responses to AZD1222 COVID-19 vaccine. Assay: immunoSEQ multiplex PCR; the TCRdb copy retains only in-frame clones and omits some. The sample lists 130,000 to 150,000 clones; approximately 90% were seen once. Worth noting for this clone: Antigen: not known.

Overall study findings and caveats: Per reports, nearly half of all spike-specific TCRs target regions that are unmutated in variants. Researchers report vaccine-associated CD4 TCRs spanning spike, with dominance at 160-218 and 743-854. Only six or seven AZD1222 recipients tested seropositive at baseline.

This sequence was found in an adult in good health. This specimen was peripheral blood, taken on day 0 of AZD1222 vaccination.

CDR3 sequence: CSVASGNRGYTF. For the CDR3, the DNA is TGCAGCGTTGCATCCGGCAATCGTGGCTACACCTTC. The chain joins TRBV29-1 to TRBJ1-2; D is unresolved. The germline V gene has CDR1 SQVTM and CDR2 ANQGSEA. CDR3 length: 12 amino acids. Trimming left V 4 bases short and J 7 bases short, with 13 bases between. Full variable domain (remainder filled in from reference TRBV29-1 and TRBJ1-2): SAVISQKPSRDICQRGTSLTIQCQVDSQVTMMFWYRQQPGQSLTLIATANQGSEATYESGFVIDKFPISRPNLTFSTLTVSNMSPEDSSIYLCSVASGNRGYTFGSGTRLTVV.